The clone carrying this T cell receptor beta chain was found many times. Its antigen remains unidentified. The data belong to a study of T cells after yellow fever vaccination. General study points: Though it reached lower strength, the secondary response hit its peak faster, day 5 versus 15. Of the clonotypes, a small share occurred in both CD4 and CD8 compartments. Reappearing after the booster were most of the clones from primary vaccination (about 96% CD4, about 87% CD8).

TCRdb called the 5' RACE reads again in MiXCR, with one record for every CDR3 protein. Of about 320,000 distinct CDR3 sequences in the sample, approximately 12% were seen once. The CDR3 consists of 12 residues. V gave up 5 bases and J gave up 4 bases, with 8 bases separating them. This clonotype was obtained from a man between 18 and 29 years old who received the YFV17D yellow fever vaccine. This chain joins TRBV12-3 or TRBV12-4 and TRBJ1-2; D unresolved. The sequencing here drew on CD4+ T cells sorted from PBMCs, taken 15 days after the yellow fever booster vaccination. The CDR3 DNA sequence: TGTGCCAGCAGTCTAGAACTCTATGGCTACACCTTC. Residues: CASSLELYGYTF.